The clone carrying this TCR beta chain showed up just once. Germline V gives CDR1 SGHRS, CDR2 YFSETQ. The CDR3 contains 15 residues. V was pared by 4 bases and J by 8 bases, with 10 bases of the junction left unmatched. This sample is drawn from a study of blood T cell repertoires in COVID-19. Methods used by the authors: Estimation of nucleated cell counts was performed using reference gene primer amplification. Libraries were prepared by immunoSEQ multiplex PCR; TCRdb keeps only in-frame clonotypes and omits some of them. D and trimming come from the DNA, and the V and J calls and clone size come from that table. The sample has roughly 80,000 clones, 82% seen once.

Material: peripheral blood. The source of this sequence is a human donor in a cohort sampled during active COVID-19. The chain has TRBV5-1 and TRBJ1-4, with 8 bases identical to TRBD1. In DNA form, the CDR3 reads TGCGCCAGCAGCCCCGGGACAGGTGCGGGGGAAAAACTGTTTTTT. It encodes CASSPGTGAGEKLFF.